This T cell receptor beta chain was documented in a study of blood T cell repertoires in COVID-19. At the level of the study: Spain, Italy and the United States supplied samples that represented acute and convalescent COVID-19. Sample material is recorded as cDNA or gDNA derived from T cells, B-cell-depleted T cells, or PBMCs.

Only a few counts were recorded for this clone. Study processing details: Estimates of nucleated cell counts were drawn from the amplification of reference gene primers. Generated by immunoSEQ multiplex PCR, the TCRdb table keeps only in-frame clones and is missing some. D and trimming were read from the DNA, whereas the V and J calls and clone size are those reported in that table. The sample carries 200,000 to 300,000 clones, about 88% recorded once. The V and J ends lost 1 base and 2 bases, in that order; junction bases with no gene match: 9. Germline CDR1 is LNHDA and CDR2 is SQIVND (reference sequence). The CDR3 contains 18 residues.

This clonotype was obtained from a man younger than 45 with active or convalescent COVID-19. The chain links TRBV19 to TRBJ1-5; 9 bases are shared with TRBD1. The sequencing sample was made of peripheral blood. In nucleotides, the CDR3 is TGTGCCAGTAGTATAGTCGGGACAGGGATCTTTGGCAATCAGCCCCAGCATTTT. Its protein product is CASSIVGTGIFGNQPQHF.